These 13 T cell receptor beta chains share one sample of origin, sequenced in a study of cytomegalovirus exposure and HLA in healthy donors. This PCR relied on a set of 60 Vbeta primers and 13 Jbeta primers. The method was immunoSEQ multiplex PCR; TCRdb's version includes in-frame clones alone and lacks a portion of them. Among 130,000 or so clones, around 83% were seen once, and the ten largest hold approximately 6.7%. The sample was PBMCs. The receptor set was obtained from a woman in her 30s in good health and CMV-seropositive.

The chain uses TRBV6-5 and TRBJ2-5; no clear D gene. Germline V gene sequence: CDR1 MNHEY, CDR2 SVGAGI. Trimming shortened V by 0 bases and J by 5 bases, and 10 bases separated the two germline ends. The CDR3 loop spans 14 amino acids. In DNA form, the CDR3 reads TGTGCCAGCAGTTACTCAGCGACCGGGGAGACCCAGTACTTC. It encodes CASSYSATGETQYF.

This clone was seen a few times. V and J are TRBV2 and TRBJ2-1; 7 bases agree with TRBD1. The length of the CDR3 is 15 residues. V gave up 1 base and J gave up 1 base; unmatched junction bases: 1. Germline CDR1 SNHLY, CDR2 FYNNEI. The chain's CDR3 is CASSEDRGSYNEQFF. CDR3 coding DNA: TGTGCCAGCAGTGAAGACAGGGGTTCCTACAATGAGCAGTTCTTC.

The V call is TRBV30, the J call TRBJ2-3; 9 bases line up with TRBD1. This CDR3 is 14 amino acids long. The junction had 3 bases not matched to a gene; V was cut back by 2 bases and J by 3 bases. Germline V gene sequence: CDR1 GTSNPN, CDR2 SVGIG (reference sequence). The CDR3 loop reads CAWSMGQGTDTQYF. Written as DNA, the CDR3 is TGTGCCTGGAGTATGGGACAGGGAACAGATACGCAGTATTTT.

The chain is built from TRBV28 and TRBJ1-6; 7 bases agree with TRBD1. The CDR3 spans 12 residues. The germline gives CDR1 MDHEN, CDR2 SYDVKM. V shed 3 bases, J shed 11 bases, and the junction held 1 base outside the gene matches. CDR3 region: CASSFRGAPLHF. The CDR3 nucleotides read TGTGCCAGCAGTTTCAGGGGGGCACCCCTCCACTTT.

This sequence joins TRBV4-1 and TRBJ1-2, with D uncertain. Trimming stripped 0 bases from V and 4 bases from J, with 12 bases between. Per the germline V gene, CDR1 is MGHRA and CDR2 is YSYEKL. The CDR3 runs to 15 residues. CDR3 nucleotide sequence: TGCGCCAGCAGCCAAGATTGGCCGCAGATCTATGGCTACACCTTC. Translation: CASSQDWPQIYGYTF.

The chain joins TRBV11-1 to TRBJ1-3; D is ambiguous. Germline CDR1 SGHAT, CDR2 FQDESV (reference sequence). CDR3 length: 12 residues. Trimming removed 4 bases from V and 4 bases from J, with 5 bases in between. This CDR3 reads CASSSLGNTIYF. The CDR3 nucleotides read TGTGCCAGCAGCTCCCTAGGAAACACCATATATTTT.

This chain uses TRBV7-9 with TRBJ1-1, with 9 nucleotides matching TRBD1. V trimming: 1 base; J trimming: 8 bases; junction bases outside the gene matches: 11. There are 16 residues in the CDR3. The germline V gene has CDR1 SEHNR and CDR2 FQNEAQ (reference sequence). For the CDR3, the DNA is TGTGCCAGCAGCTTAGTGAGTACGGACAGGGGCATAGAAGCTTTCTTT. It encodes CASSLVSTDRGIEAFF.

This clone was seen only once. The CDR3 here is CASSERGSALVLYGYTF. In nucleotides, the CDR3 is TGTGCCAGCAGTGAAAGGGGGTCGGCCCTCGTCCTCTATGGCTACACCTTC. The rearrangement links TRBV6-1 to TRBJ1-2; D is perhaps TRBD1 (6 bases). CDR3 size: 17 residues. The V gene lost 2 bases and the J gene lost 4 bases, with 20 bases spanning the gap. Germline-derived CDR1 and CDR2 are MNHNS and SASEGT.

The chain recombines TRBV7-2 with TRBJ1-2; D uncertain. The germline V and J ends were trimmed by 5 bases and 2 bases, with 9 bases remaining between them. The V gene's germline CDR1 is SGHTA and CDR2 FQGNSA. The CDR3 has 13 amino acids. DNA for the CDR3: TGTGCCAGCAGCCCGTCGTTAAACTATGGCTACACCTTC. Amino acids: CASSPSLNYGYTF.

This chain joins TRBV28 and TRBJ2-1; D unresolved. With 6 bases removed from V and 4 bases from J, the gap between germline ends came to 4 bases. Germline V gene data show CDR1 as MDHEN and CDR2 as SYDVKM. The CDR3 consists of 11 residues. The CDR3 spells CASSPYNEQFF. Here the CDR3 DNA reads TGTGCCAGCAGCCCTTACAATGAGCAGTTCTTC.

DNA for the CDR3: TGCAGCGTTGTAGGGGGAGTCCTGAACACTGAAGCTTTCTTT. It specifies CSVVGGVLNTEAFF. This sequence joins TRBV29-1 and TRBJ1-1; perhaps TRBD1 as D (6 bases). V was pared by 4 bases and J by 0 bases, with 12 bases between. The V gene's germline CDR1 is SQVTM and CDR2 ANQGSEA. This CDR3 spans 14 amino acids. The full variable domain, its missing parts supplied by reference TRBV29-1 and TRBJ1-1, is SAVISQKPSRDICQRGTSLTIQCQVDSQVTMMFWYRQQPGQSLTLIATANQGSEATYESGFVIDKFPISRPNLTFSTLTVSNMSPEDSSIYLCSVVGGVLNTEAFFGQGTRLTVV.

This clone showed up just a few times. The gene calls are TRBV2 and TRBJ2-1; D not certain. Trimming pared 1 base from V and 7 bases from J, leaving 5 bases between. This CDR3 is built from 12 residues. From germline, CDR1 is SNHLY and CDR2 FYNNEI. The CDR3 nucleotides are TGTGCCAGCAGTGAAGATAGAAATGAGCAGTTCTTC. Translated, it gives CASSEDRNEQFF.

The CDR3 DNA reads as TGCGCCAGCAGCTTGGAGACAGGGGGCGGGGAGACCCAGTACTTC. Translated: CASSLETGGGETQYF. The genes are TRBV5-1 and TRBJ2-5, with 10 bases aligning to TRBD1. The V segment lost 0 bases and the J segment 5 bases; nucleotides outside the gene matches: 4. The germline V gene has CDR1 SGHRS and CDR2 YFSETQ. The CDR3 sequence is 15 residues long.